This entry lists 19 T cell receptor beta chains sequenced from one sample in a study of blood T cell repertoires in COVID-19. Sequenced by immunoSEQ multiplex PCR; TCRdb stores in-frame clones only, minus some. The sample yields about 83,000 clones, 70% to 90% seen once. The sequenced sample consisted of peripheral blood. Source of these receptors: a man between 60 and 75 years old with acute or convalescent COVID-19.

The rearrangement links TRBV21-1 to TRBJ1-5. TRBV21-1 corresponds to a pseudogene. The CDR3 loop spans 16 amino acids. CDR3 nucleotide sequence: TGTGCCAGCGCCGCGGGGGGGGCGGGTAGCAATCAGCCCCAGCATTTT. Translation: CASAAGGAGSNQPQHF.

The rearrangement joins TRBV7-2 to TRBJ2-3, with TRBD2 identical over 8 bases. Trimming removed 3 bases from V and 8 bases from J; junction bases left unmatched: 10. In germline, CDR1 is SGHTA, CDR2 FQGNSA. There are 15 residues in the CDR3. The CDR3 protein is CASSFGLAYSGTQYF. CDR3 sequence (DNA): TGTGCCAGCAGCTTCGGACTAGCTTATAGTGGTACGCAGTATTTT. Drawing the rest from reference TRBV7-2 and TRBJ2-3, the complete variable domain is GAGVSQSPSNKVTEKGKDVELRCDPISGHTALYWYRQSLGQGLEFLIYFQGNSAPDKSGLPSDRFSAERTGGSVSTLTIQRTQQEDSAVYLCASSFGLAYSGTQYFGPGTRLTVL.

V usage is TRBV2 and J usage is TRBJ1-2; D ambiguous. CDR1 and CDR2 from the germline V gene are SNHLY and FYNNEI. V shed 4 bases and J shed 4 bases, with 10 bases lying between them. CDR3 length: 13 residues. The CDR3 DNA is TGTGCCAGCAGTGGGAGAGAAGGCTATGGCTACACCTTC. This sequence encodes CASSGREGYGYTF. The full variable domain, its missing parts supplied by reference TRBV2 and TRBJ1-2, is EPEVTQTPSHQVTQMGQEVILRCVPISNHLYFYWYRQILGQKVEFLVSFYNNEISEKSEIFDDQFSVERPDGSNFTLKIRSTKLEDSAMYFCASSGREGYGYTFGSGTRLTVV.

V and J are TRBV7-9 and TRBJ1-1; D unclear. Trimming removed 5 bases at V and 2 bases at J, with 21 bases between. Per the germline V gene, CDR1 is SEHNR and CDR2 is FQNEAQ (reference sequence). This CDR3 is built from 17 residues. The CDR3 spells CASSPNGPGRDNTEAFF. DNA for the CDR3: TGTGCCAGCAGCCCGAATGGGCCTGGGAGGGATAACACTGAAGCTTTCTTT.

The genes are TRBV7-2 and TRBJ1-2; no clear D. CDR1 and CDR2 (germline): SGHTA, FQGNSA. V was pared by 1 base and J by 5 bases, with 14 bases between. This CDR3 is 15 amino acids long. The CDR3 reads CASSLDGPGRYGYTF. CDR3 nucleotides: TGTGCCAGCAGCTTAGACGGACCGGGGAGGTATGGCTACACCTTC.

This clone was recorded once. This rearrangement joins TRBV11-3 to TRBJ2-3; the D gene is possibly TRBD2 (5 bases). The CDR3 is 14 amino acids. Germline V gene data show CDR1 as SGHNT and CDR2 as YENEEA. The V end lost 4 bases, the J end lost 5 bases, and 13 bases lay between the germline ends. The CDR3 coding sequence is TGTGCCAGCAGCTGGAGGACGGGTGGAGATACGCAGTATTTT. As protein: CASSWRTGGDTQYF.

This clone showed up just once. The chain links TRBV25-1 to TRBJ1-6; 9 bases fit TRBD1. V was clipped by 0 bases and J by 7 bases; unmatched bases: 4. CDR3 length: 16 residues. Germline assignment: CDR1 MGHDK and CDR2 SYGVNS. CDR3 residues: CASSEYLGQGNSPLHF. The CDR3 nucleotides read TGTGCCAGCAGTGAATACCTAGGACAGGGGAATTCACCCCTCCACTTT.

The chain recombines TRBV30 with TRBJ1-6, with 7 positions matching TRBD1. This CDR3 has 15 residues. Germline CDR1 GTSNPN, CDR2 SVGIG (reference sequence). With V trimmed by 0 bases and J by 7 bases, 6 bases remained unmatched. The CDR3 reads CAWSVLAGGNSPLHF. CDR3 DNA: TGTGCCTGGAGTGTACTGGCAGGGGGGAATTCACCCCTCCACTTT. Drawing the rest from reference TRBV30 and TRBJ1-6, the complete variable domain is SQTIHQWPATLVQPVGSPLSLECTVEGTSNPNLYWYRQAAGRGLQLLFYSVGIGQISSEVPQNLSASRPQDRQFILSSKKLLLSDSGFYLCAWSVLAGGNSPLHFGNGTRLTVT.

This chain links TRBV7-2 with TRBJ2-3; 12 nucleotides agree with TRBD2. This CDR3 has 16 amino acids. CDR1 and CDR2 from the germline V gene are SGHTA and FQGNSA. With 5 bases clipped from V and 7 bases from J, the junction kept 10 bases outside the gene matches. The CDR3 region has the DNA TGTGCCAGCAGCCTACGACTAGCGGGGGAAAGATATACGCAGTATTTT. This encodes CASSLRLAGERYTQYF.

The CDR3 nucleotides read TGTGCCAGCAGCCCCGTCTTGGCTGACACCGGGGAGCTGTTTTTT. Residues: CASSPVLADTGELFF. The chain employs TRBV7-2 and TRBJ2-2; D unclear. The V end lost 5 bases, the J end lost 3 bases, and 13 bases lay between the germline ends. Per the germline V gene, CDR1 is SGHTA and CDR2 is FQGNSA. The CDR3 totals 15 residues.

The V and J genes are TRBV2 and TRBJ2-7; D is possibly TRBD1 (6 bases). CDR3 size: 12 residues. CDR1 and CDR2 (germline): SNHLY, FYNNEI. V was pared by 8 bases and J by 0 bases, with 8 bases between. CDR3 sequence reads: CASGQSSYEQYF. CDR3 in DNA: TGTGCCAGCGGACAGAGCTCCTACGAGCAGTACTTC.

The rearrangement links TRBV9 to TRBJ1-1; the D gene is possibly TRBD1 (6 bases). Germline loops: CDR1 SGDLS, CDR2 YYNGEE. The CDR3 runs 15 residues. Between the trimmed V and J ends, which lost 0 bases and 3 bases, there was a span of 12 bases. The CDR3, as DNA: TGTGCCAGCAGCGTAGGAGGGGGTGGGGACACTGAAGCTTTCTTT. Protein: CASSVGGGGDTEAFF.

The chain recombines TRBV6-6 with TRBJ1-5; 9 bases line up with TRBD1. V shed 5 bases and J 7 bases; nucleotides not matched to a gene: 9. This CDR3 is built from 15 residues. Germline lookup yields CDR1 MNHNY and CDR2 SVGAGI (reference sequence). The CDR3 region has the DNA TGTGCCAGCAGTGACGGGGGACAGGGCCGACAGCCCCAGCATTTT. Protein: CASSDGGQGRQPQHF.

The chain combines TRBV7-8 with TRBJ1-1; weak D call: TRBD1 (6 bases). Germline V gene data show CDR1 as SGHVS and CDR2 as FQNEAQ. The V end lost 3 bases, the J end lost 0 bases, and 14 bases lay between the germline ends. The CDR3 extends over 16 amino acids. In DNA, the CDR3 is TGTGCCAGCAGCTTCCCGGGACAAGAAATGAACACTGAAGCTTTCTTT. It translates to CASSFPGQEMNTEAFF.

The V and J genes are TRBV2 and TRBJ2-1; 7 bases align to TRBD2. After removal of 2 bases from V and 6 bases from J, the junction contained 4 bases not matched to a gene. The CDR3 is 14 residues long. Germline assignment: CDR1 SNHLY and CDR2 FYNNEI. CDR3 in DNA: TGTGCCAGCAGTGAATGGGGGGGAGGCAATGAGCAGTTCTTC. This sequence encodes CASSEWGGGNEQFF.

The chain couples TRBV19 to TRBJ2-5, with D perhaps matching TRBD2 (6 bases). Per the germline V gene, CDR1 is LNHDA and CDR2 is SQIVND (reference sequence). V lost 4 bases to trimming and J lost 2 bases, with 8 bases between them. CDR3 length equals 13 residues. CDR3 coding DNA: TGTGCCAGTAGTAGGGAGGAACAAGAGACCCAGTACTTC. It is translated as CASSREEQETQYF.

The V gene is TRBV3-1 (or the pseudogene TRBV3-2), the J gene TRBJ1-3, with D tentatively TRBD1 (5 bases). The CDR3 consists of 16 residues. The germline V gene has CDR1 LGHDT and CDR2 YNNKEL (reference sequence). V lost 1 base, J lost 0 bases, and 10 bases lay in between. CDR3 nucleotides: TGTGCCAGCAGCCAAGGACAGCCTTACTCTGGAAACACCATATATTTT. Protein product: CASSQGQPYSGNTIYF.

The chain combines TRBV27 with TRBJ2-5; D gene unclear. Germline lookup yields CDR1 MNHEY and CDR2 SMNVEV (reference sequence). Trimming pared 6 bases from V and 1 base from J, leaving 9 bases between. CDR3 length: 13 residues. CDR3: CASSPKAQETQYF. The CDR3 nucleotides are TGTGCCAGCAGCCCGAAAGCCCAAGAGACCCAGTACTTC.

The rearrangement links TRBV5-1 to TRBJ1-2; D is undetermined. Germline V gives CDR1 SGHRS, CDR2 YFSETQ. Deletions cut 4 bases from V and 3 bases from J, with 10 bases between. The CDR3 loop spans 13 amino acids. The CDR3 here is CASSPSGDYGYTF. The CDR3 coding sequence is TGCGCCAGCAGCCCGAGCGGGGACTATGGCTACACCTTC.